The T cell receptor (beta chain) under discussion was sequenced for a study of blood T cell repertoires in COVID-19. Across the whole study: COVID-19 samples from acute and convalescent phases originated in the United States, Italy and Spain.

Per the original methods: Amplification of reference gene primers was used by the study to estimate nucleated cell counts. Sequenced by immunoSEQ multiplex PCR; TCRdb stores in-frame clones only, minus some. The V and J calls and clone size were taken over from that table, and D and trimming were inferred from the DNA. The table lists 300,000 to 400,000 clones, around 90% of them singletons. CDR3 length equals 16 residues. V gave up 5 bases and J gave up 3 bases; unmatched junction bases: 10. Per germline, CDR1 MNHEY and CDR2 SVGEGT. This TCR derives from a man aged 25-45 years with COVID-19, enrolled during active disease. Sequenced: peripheral blood. The chain recombines TRBV6-2 or TRBV6-3 with TRBJ2-7; 10 positions agree with TRBD2. CDR3 in DNA: TGTGCCAGCAGTGATGTCCTAGCGGGAGTAGGCTACGAGCAGTACTTC. Translating gives CASSDVLAGVGYEQYF.